One sample yielded the 5 T cell receptor beta chains listed below, sequenced in a study of T-cell reconstitution after alpha-beta-depleted transplantation in children. A TCRbeta library incorporating unique molecular identifiers was prepared. MiXCR was run by TCRdb on the PCR reads, yielding one entry per CDR3 protein. The sample comprises about a million distinct CDR3 sequences, 25% to 35% of which are singletons, and approximately 30% rests with the top ten. The specimen comprised PBMCs, mostly from graft donor cells, sampled 360 days after TCRalphabeta/CD19-depleted stem cell transplant. The source of these receptors is a boy younger than two who had a stem cell transplant for SCID, so the T cells may come from the graft donor.

This clonotype was seen repeatedly, ten times or more. The V and J genes are TRBV28 and TRBJ2-7, with a possible D match to TRBD1 (6 bases). V lost 6 bases to trimming and J lost 0 bases, with 15 bases between them. This CDR3 has 15 amino acids. Germline CDR1 and CDR2: MDHEN and SYDVKM. CDR3 loop: CASRTRGGSSYEQYF. In DNA form, the CDR3 reads TGTGCCAGCAGGACCCGAGGGGGAAGCTCCTACGAGCAGTACTTC.

This clonotype appeared a single time. V usage is TRBV7-9 and J usage is TRBJ2-7; D is ambiguous. CDR1 is SEHNR, CDR2 FQNEAQ, per germline (reference sequence). The CDR3 contains 12 residues. The V end was cut by 3 bases, the J end by 5 bases, with 8 bases between. The CDR3 coding sequence is TGTGCCAGCAGCTTCTCGCCCGACGAGCAGTACTTC. Residues: CASSFSPDEQYF.

This clonotype was observed a few times. The rearrangement joins TRBV9 to TRBJ1-6; D may be TRBD1 (5 bases). V was cut by 0 bases and J by 8 bases, with 12 bases left in between. The CDR3 contains 15 residues. Germline CDR1 is SGDLS and CDR2 is YYNGEE. The CDR3 nucleotides read TGTGCCAGCAGCGTAGGGGGGACCGCTTATTCACCCCTCCACTTT. Protein sequence: CASSVGGTAYSPLHF.

As DNA, the CDR3 is TGTGCCAGCAGTGGGGGTCCTAGCGGGGGCACAGATACGCAGTATTTT. It is translated as CASSGGPSGGTDTQYF. The V and J genes are TRBV2 and TRBJ2-3; 9 nucleotides match TRBD2. Germline CDR1 reads SNHLY; CDR2 reads FYNNEI. V trimming: 4 bases; J trimming: 1 base; junction bases outside the gene matches: 6. The CDR3 is 16 amino acids.

The rearrangement links TRBV15 to TRBJ2-2; possibly TRBD2 for D (6 bases). This CDR3 has 16 amino acids. Trimming took 2 bases from V and 3 from J, leaving 13 bases between them. Germline assignment: CDR1 LNHNV and CDR2 YYDKDF (reference sequence). The CDR3 nucleotides read TGTGCCACCAGCAGATCGGAGGGGATGGACACCGGGGAGCTGTTTTTT. As protein: CATSRSEGMDTGELFF. The full variable domain, completed using reference TRBV15 and TRBJ2-2, is DAMVIQNPRYQVTQFGKPVTLSCSQTLNHNVMYWYQQKSSQAPKLLFHYYDKDFNNEADTPDNFQSRRPNTSFCFLDIRSPGLGDTAMYLCATSRSEGMDTGELFFGEGSRLTVL.